Following are 27 T cell receptor beta chains from one sample sequenced in a study of shared clonotypes between healthy human individuals. Measured with immunoSEQ multiplex PCR; TCRdb has only the in-frame clones, and not every one. The sample holds 1.6 million or so clones; around 97% are singletons and the top ten take approximately 1%. The sequenced sample consisted of naive CD4+ T cells sorted from blood. This sample's subset: CD45RA+ positively selected. These receptors came from a man aged 25 to 40 in good health.

This chain connects TRBV28 to TRBJ1-5; D possibly corresponds to TRBD1 (5 bases). Trimming took 6 bases from V and 0 from J, leaving 21 bases between them. Germline CDR1 and CDR2: MDHEN and SYDVKM. The CDR3 loop spans 18 amino acids. The CDR3 nucleotides read TGTGCCAGCAGAAATATCCCCGGGACGGGTTATAGCAATCAGCCCCAGCATTTT. Its translation: CASRNIPGTGYSNQPQHF.

The CDR3 region has the DNA TGTGCCAGCAGGTCGAGCTCCTACGAGCAGTACTTC. It codes for CASRSSSYEQYF. V gene TRBV27 combines with J gene TRBJ2-7; unclear D gene. V shed 6 bases and J shed 0 bases, with 6 bases lying between them. The germline V gene has CDR1 MNHEY and CDR2 SMNVEV (reference sequence). The CDR3 contains 12 residues.

This clone was picked up one time. V usage is TRBV25-1 and J usage is TRBJ1-5; no definite D call. V lost 2 bases and J 6 bases, leaving 8 bases between the germline ends. Looked up from germline, CDR1 is MGHDK and CDR2 is SYGVNS. The CDR3 has 13 residues. The CDR3 loop is CASSETGIQPQHF. Here the CDR3 DNA reads TGTGCCAGCAGTGAAACCGGTATTCAGCCCCAGCATTTT.

This chain joins TRBV7-2 and TRBJ2-7; D is tentatively TRBD1 or TRBD2 (7 bases each). Germline assignment: CDR1 SGHTA and CDR2 FQGNSA. CDR3 size: 16 residues. With 1 base removed from V and 1 base from J, the gap between germline ends came to 14 bases. CDR3 sequence reads: CASSLVSGGGSYEQYF. CDR3 in DNA: TGTGCCAGCAGCTTAGTGTCAGGGGGAGGGTCCTACGAGCAGTACTTC.

V is TRBV27 and J is TRBJ2-7; 8 bases map to TRBD1. CDR3 length: 16 amino acids. V lost 5 bases and J lost 6; bases outside the gene matches: 15. Germline V gene sequence: CDR1 MNHEY, CDR2 SMNVEV (reference sequence). In nucleotides, the CDR3 is TGTGCCAGCAGTAGGACAGGGCTTGCGGGAAACAGCGAGCAGTACTTC. It encodes CASSRTGLAGNSEQYF.

The chain is built from TRBV6-5 and TRBJ1-1; 10 nucleotides match TRBD1. CDR3 length equals 15 residues. CDR1 and CDR2 (germline): MNHEY, SVGAGI. J lost 4 bases, V lost 8 bases, and 10 bases had no gene match. The CDR3 sequence is CASESTGGAGTEAFF. CDR3 DNA: TGTGCCAGCGAGTCGACAGGGGGCGCGGGCACTGAAGCTTTCTTT.

This clone was seen more than once but under ten times. The chain's CDR3 is CASSFRQGVPYEQYF. DNA for the CDR3: TGTGCCAGCAGTTTTAGGCAGGGGGTCCCCTACGAGCAGTACTTC. The gene calls are TRBV27 and TRBJ2-7; 7 nucleotides line up with TRBD1. In germline, CDR1 is MNHEY, CDR2 SMNVEV (reference sequence). CDR3 length equals 15 residues. V shed 3 bases, J shed 2 bases, and the junction held 7 bases outside the gene matches.

The chain joins TRBV19 to TRBJ2-1; 11 bases align to TRBD2. Germline assignment: CDR1 LNHDA and CDR2 SQIVND (reference sequence). After removal of 2 bases from V and 11 bases from J, the junction contained 8 bases not matched to a gene. The CDR3 spans 15 residues. In DNA form, the CDR3 reads TGTGCCAGTAGTATAATTTTAGCGGGAGGGAACAAGCAGTTCTTC. This gives the protein CASSIILAGGNKQFF.

J is TRBJ2-1 and V is TRBV7-9, with unresolved D. V dropped 4 bases and J dropped 7 bases, with 11 bases sitting between them. The CDR3 contains 13 residues. Germline lookup yields CDR1 SEHNR and CDR2 FQNEAQ (reference sequence). The DNA for the CDR3 is TGTGCCAGCAGCTCAAGACTTTGGAATGAGCAGTTCTTC. This encodes CASSSRLWNEQFF. Complete variable domain (other parts from reference TRBV7-9 and TRBJ2-1): DTGVSQNPRHKITKRGQNVTFRCDPISEHNRLYWYRQTLGQGPEFLTYFQNEAQLEKSRLLSDRFSAERPKGSFSTLEIQRTEQGDSAMYLCASSSRLWNEQFFGPGTRLTVL.

The rearrangement joins TRBV30 to TRBJ1-1; a possible D gene is TRBD1 (5 bases). There are 15 residues in the CDR3. The germline V gene encodes CDR1 GTSNPN and CDR2 SVGIG (reference sequence). V lost 2 bases and J 0 bases, leaving 13 bases between the germline ends. CDR3: CAWSRSTDLNTEAFF. In DNA form, the CDR3 reads TGTGCCTGGAGTCGGTCGACAGACCTGAACACTGAAGCTTTCTTT.

Comments on this clone: Within the sample, other DNA sequences also encode this same CDR3. The chain joins TRBV25-1 to TRBJ2-1; 8 nucleotides align to TRBD1. V lost 4 bases and J lost 4; bases outside the gene matches: 3. Germline V gene data show CDR1 as MGHDK and CDR2 as SYGVNS. The CDR3 spans 14 residues. CDR3 sequence reads: CASSARDRYNEQFF. DNA of the CDR3: TGTGCCAGCAGTGCCCGGGACAGGTACAATGAGCAGTTCTTC.

This sequence joins TRBV28 and TRBJ2-4; TRBD1 might be the D (6 bases). This CDR3 is built from 15 residues. Germline V gene sequence: CDR1 MDHEN, CDR2 SYDVKM. V lost 1 base and J 6 bases, leaving 13 bases between the germline ends. CDR3 residues: CASSLSGVQLNIQYF. The CDR3 region has the DNA TGTGCCAGCAGTTTATCAGGGGTTCAATTAAACATTCAGTACTTC.

Here the CDR3 reads CASSLAHAGGTDTQYF. The CDR3 DNA follows: TGTGCCAGCAGCTTGGCCCATGCGGGAGGAACAGATACGCAGTATTTT. V gene TRBV5-6 combines with J gene TRBJ2-3; TRBD2 aligns across 8 bases. Trimming at V came to 0 bases and at J to 3 bases, leaving 6 bases not matched to a gene. The CDR3 contains 16 residues. CDR1 is SGHDT and CDR2 is YYEEEE in the germline V gene.

V is TRBV7-3 and J is TRBJ2-1; D gene unclear. Germline CDR1 reads SGHTA; CDR2 reads FQGTGA. Between the trimmed V and J ends, which lost 2 bases and 1 base, there was a span of 9 bases. There are 15 residues in the CDR3. The CDR3 coding sequence is TGTGCCAGCAGCTTACTTGGGCAATCCTACAATGAGCAGTTCTTC. Amino acid sequence: CASSLLGQSYNEQFF.

The chain couples TRBV19 to TRBJ2-6, with D perhaps given as TRBD1 or TRBD2 (6 bases each). This CDR3 region has 15 residues. V lost 3 bases, J lost 2 bases, and 8 bases lay in between. Germline CDR1 is LNHDA and CDR2 is SQIVND (reference sequence). CDR3 residues: CASSMEGAGANVLTF. CDR3 nucleotides: TGTGCCAGTAGTATGGAGGGGGCTGGGGCCAACGTCCTGACTTTC.

The V and J genes are TRBV30 and TRBJ1-4; D gene uncertain. CDR1 is GTSNPN, CDR2 SVGIG, per germline (reference sequence). V shed 0 bases and J shed 4 bases, with 9 bases lying between them. The CDR3 has 14 amino acids. The CDR3 DNA sequence: TGTGCCTGGAGTGTAGTACGGGGTAATGAAAAACTGTTTTTT. It codes for CAWSVVRGNEKLFF.

This chain joins TRBV5-1 and TRBJ2-2; 7 nucleotides line up with TRBD2. After removal of 1 base from V and 4 bases from J, the junction contained 13 bases not matched to a gene. Germline CDR1 reads SGHRS; CDR2 reads YFSETQ. The CDR3 length is 18 residues. The DNA of the CDR3 is TGCGCCAGCAGCTTGATTGGGGCGAGCGGGACGGGCACCGGGGAGCTGTTTTTT. Amino acids: CASSLIGASGTGTGELFF.

Concerning this clone itself: This specimen includes other DNA sequences encoding the same CDR3. This chain joins TRBV2 and TRBJ2-7; D remains unclear. This CDR3 region has 13 residues. Trimming left V 3 bases short and J 2 bases short, with 8 bases between. Germline CDR1 SNHLY, CDR2 FYNNEI. The CDR3 nucleotides are TGTGCCAGCAGTGACAGGCGCCCCTACGAGCAGTACTTC. It translates to CASSDRRPYEQYF.

V gene TRBV19 combines with J gene TRBJ2-1; 12 bases map to TRBD2. Germline lookup yields CDR1 LNHDA and CDR2 SQIVND (reference sequence). The CDR3 is 16 amino acids. Unmatched junction bases numbered 12, after V lost 9 bases and J lost 6 bases. CDR3 sequence (DNA): TGTGCCAGCCGACTAGCGGGAGCTTCCCAGGTCAATGAGCAGTTCTTC. Protein sequence: CASRLAGASQVNEQFF.

This clone was recorded a few times. This specimen includes other DNA sequences encoding the same CDR3. The chain couples TRBV6-1 to TRBJ2-7; D is unclear. The CDR3 loop spans 11 amino acids. The V and J ends lost 3 bases and 6 bases respectively, with 6 bases between them. The germline gives CDR1 MNHNS, CDR2 SASEGT. For the CDR3, the DNA is TGTGCCAGCAGTGAGGGAACCGAGCAGTACTTC. This codes for CASSEGTEQYF.

The J gene is TRBJ2-5, the V gene TRBV27; 11 bases agree with TRBD2. The CDR3 extends over 15 amino acids. J lost 2 bases, V lost 8 bases, and 7 bases had no gene match. Germline CDR1 and CDR2: MNHEY and SMNVEV (reference sequence). The CDR3 loop is CASALAGAGQETQYF. The CDR3 region has the DNA TGTGCCAGCGCACTAGCGGGAGCGGGGCAAGAGACCCAGTACTTC.

In regard to this clone: At the DNA level, this CDR3 is encoded by other sequences in the same sample as well. The gene calls are TRBV11-2 and TRBJ2-7; 10 bases line up with TRBD2. CDR1 is SGHAT, CDR2 FQNNGV, per germline. The ends lost 0 bases at V and 3 bases at J; junction bases unmatched: 2. This CDR3 comprises 15 residues. In DNA, the CDR3 is TGTGCCAGCAGCTTAGAACTAGCGGGGAGCTACGAGCAGTACTTC. Amino acids: CASSLELAGSYEQYF.

The chain uses TRBV6-1 and TRBJ1-5; no firm D call. Germline V gene lookup returns CDR1 MNHNS and CDR2 SASEGT. V was pared by 0 bases and J by 3 bases, with 6 bases between. The CDR3 runs 14 residues. CDR3 bases: TGTGCCAGCAGTGAAGCGCACCCCAATCAGCCCCAGCATTTT. Its translation: CASSEAHPNQPQHF.

This clone occurred once. The chain is built from TRBV28 and TRBJ2-1; the match to TRBD1 covers 7 bases. The J segment lost 3 bases and the V segment lost 5 bases, leaving 10 bases of the junction unmatched. The germline CDR1 and CDR2 sequences are MDHEN and SYDVKM. The CDR3 sequence is 16 residues long. The CDR3 nucleotides are TGTGCCAGCAGTCTGGTGGGGACAGATGTCTACAATGAGCAGTTCTTC. This encodes CASSLVGTDVYNEQFF.

The CDR3 spells CASSRGGNEKLFF. The CDR3 nucleotides read TGTGCCAGTAGCCGCGGGGGAAATGAAAAACTGTTTTTT. The genes are TRBV19 and TRBJ1-4, with a possible D match to TRBD1 (5 bases). The CDR3 spans 13 residues. The germline CDR1 and CDR2 sequences are LNHDA and SQIVND (reference sequence). V dropped 6 bases and J dropped 5 bases, with 10 bases sitting between them.

The CDR3 region has the DNA TGTGCCACCAGCAGGGACAGAAAAACACCTGAAGCTTTCTTT. Translated, it gives CATSRDRKTPEAFF. This chain connects TRBV15 to TRBJ1-1; possible D gene TRBD1, 6 bases. This CDR3 has 14 residues. V was trimmed by 3 bases and J by 6 bases, leaving 14 bases between them. Germline-derived CDR1 and CDR2 are LNHNV and YYDKDF (reference sequence).

This rearrangement joins TRBV6-5 to TRBJ2-2; D is uncertain. Germline-derived CDR1 and CDR2 are MNHEY and SVGAGI. The CDR3 covers 12 residues. Deletions cut 6 bases from V and 6 bases from J, with 8 bases between. The CDR3: CASSRRAGELFF. CDR3 DNA sequence: TGTGCCAGCAGCCGCAGAGCCGGGGAGCTGTTTTTT.